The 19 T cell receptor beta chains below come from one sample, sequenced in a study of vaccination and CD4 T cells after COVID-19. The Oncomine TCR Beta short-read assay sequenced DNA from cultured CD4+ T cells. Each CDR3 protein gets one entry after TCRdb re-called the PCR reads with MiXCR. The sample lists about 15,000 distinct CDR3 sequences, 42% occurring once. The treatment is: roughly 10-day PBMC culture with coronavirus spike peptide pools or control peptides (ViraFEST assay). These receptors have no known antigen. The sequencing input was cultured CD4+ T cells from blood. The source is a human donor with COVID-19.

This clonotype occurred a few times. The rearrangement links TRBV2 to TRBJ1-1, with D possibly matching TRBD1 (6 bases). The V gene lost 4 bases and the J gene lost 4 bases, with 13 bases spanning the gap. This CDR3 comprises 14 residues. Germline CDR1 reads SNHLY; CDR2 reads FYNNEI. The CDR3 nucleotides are TGTGCCAGCAGTGGAAGGGGGTGGGGCACTGAAGCTTTCTTT. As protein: CASSGRGWGTEAFF.

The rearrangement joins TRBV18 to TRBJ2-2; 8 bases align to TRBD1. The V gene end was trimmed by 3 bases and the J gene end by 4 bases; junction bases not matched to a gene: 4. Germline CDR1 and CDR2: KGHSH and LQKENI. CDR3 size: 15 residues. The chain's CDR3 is CASSPATGATGELFF. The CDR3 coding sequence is TGTGCCAGCTCACCCGCGACAGGGGCCACCGGGGAGCTGTTTTTT.

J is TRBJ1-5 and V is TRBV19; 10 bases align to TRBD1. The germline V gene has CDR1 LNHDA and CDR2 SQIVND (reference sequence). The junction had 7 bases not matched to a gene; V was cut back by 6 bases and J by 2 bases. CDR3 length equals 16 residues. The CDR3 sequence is CASSTTGTGGNQPQHF. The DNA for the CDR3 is TGTGCCAGTAGCACAACGGGGACAGGGGGCAATCAGCCCCAGCATTTT.

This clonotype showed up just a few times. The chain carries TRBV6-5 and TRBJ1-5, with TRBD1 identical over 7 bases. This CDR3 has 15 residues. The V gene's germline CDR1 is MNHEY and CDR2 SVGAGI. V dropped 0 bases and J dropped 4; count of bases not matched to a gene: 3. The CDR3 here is CASSYSNRGNQPQHF. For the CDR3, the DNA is TGTGCCAGCAGTTACTCGAACAGGGGAAATCAGCCCCAGCATTTT.

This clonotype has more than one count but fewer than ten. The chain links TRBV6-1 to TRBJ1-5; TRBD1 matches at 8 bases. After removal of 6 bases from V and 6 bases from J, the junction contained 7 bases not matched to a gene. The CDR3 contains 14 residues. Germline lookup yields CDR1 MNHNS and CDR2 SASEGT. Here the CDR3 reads CASREGTGGQPQHF. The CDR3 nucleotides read TGTGCCAGCAGAGAGGGGACAGGTGGTCAGCCCCAGCATTTT.

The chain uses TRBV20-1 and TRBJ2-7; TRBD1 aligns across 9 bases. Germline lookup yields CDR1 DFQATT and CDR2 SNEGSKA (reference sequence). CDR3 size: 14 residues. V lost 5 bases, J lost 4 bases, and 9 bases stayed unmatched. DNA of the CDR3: TGCAGTGCTGAGCCCGGGACAGGGTTGTACGAGCAGTACTTC. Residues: CSAEPGTGLYEQYF.

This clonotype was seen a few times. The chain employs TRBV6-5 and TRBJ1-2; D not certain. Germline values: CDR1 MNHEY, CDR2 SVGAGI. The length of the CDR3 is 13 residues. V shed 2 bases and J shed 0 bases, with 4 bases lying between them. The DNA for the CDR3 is TGTGCCAGCAGTTACCGAGCTAACTATGGCTACACCTTC. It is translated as CASSYRANYGYTF.

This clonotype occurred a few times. As DNA, the CDR3 is TGTGCCAGCAGTTACGACGCTAATTCACCCCTCCACTTT. This gives the protein CASSYDANSPLHF. The chain employs TRBV6-5 and TRBJ1-6, with D hard to call. The CDR3 consists of 13 residues. V lost 2 bases and J 6 bases, leaving 5 bases between the germline ends. Germline CDR1 MNHEY, CDR2 SVGAGI.

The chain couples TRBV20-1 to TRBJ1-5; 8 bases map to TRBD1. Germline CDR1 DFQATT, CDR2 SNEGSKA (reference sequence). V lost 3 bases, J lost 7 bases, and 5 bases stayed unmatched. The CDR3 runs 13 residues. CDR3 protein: CSASLPGGQPQHF. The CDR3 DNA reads TGCAGTGCTAGTCTGCCAGGGGGCCAGCCCCAGCATTTT.

CDR3 amino acids: CASSALVGDNTEAFF. In DNA form, the CDR3 reads TGCGCCAGCAGCGCCCTTGTGGGGGATAACACTGAAGCTTTCTTT. This chain connects TRBV5-1 to TRBJ1-1, with D maybe TRBD1 (5 bases). The CDR3 has 15 amino acids. Trimming removed 4 bases at V and 2 bases at J, with 15 bases between. Germline CDR1 is SGHRS and CDR2 is YFSETQ.

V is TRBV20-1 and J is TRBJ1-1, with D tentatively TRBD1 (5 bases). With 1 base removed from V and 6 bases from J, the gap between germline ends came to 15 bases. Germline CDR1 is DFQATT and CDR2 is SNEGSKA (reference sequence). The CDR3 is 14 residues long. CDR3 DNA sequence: TGCAGTGCTAGAGTGGTGGGGGTCCGGGCTGAAGCTTTCTTT. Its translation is CSARVVGVRAEAFF.

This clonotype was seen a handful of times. For the CDR3, the DNA is TGTGCCATCTCCTACGGCACTGAAGCTTTCTTT. Translating it yields CAISYGTEAFF. V usage is TRBV11-3 and J usage is TRBJ1-1; no reliable D call. This CDR3 has 11 amino acids. Trimming stripped 10 bases from V and 4 bases from J, with 10 bases between. Germline-derived CDR1 and CDR2 are SGHNT and YENEEA.

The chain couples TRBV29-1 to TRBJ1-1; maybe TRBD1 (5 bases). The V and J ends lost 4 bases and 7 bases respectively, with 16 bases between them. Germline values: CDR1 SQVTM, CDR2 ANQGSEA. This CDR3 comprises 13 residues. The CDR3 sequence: CSVAWVPGDEAFF. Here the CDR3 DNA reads TGCAGCGTTGCATGGGTTCCGGGGGATGAAGCTTTCTTT. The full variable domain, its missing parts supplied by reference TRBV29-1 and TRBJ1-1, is SAVISQKPSRDICQRGTSLTIQCQVDSQVTMMFWYRQQPGQSLTLIATANQGSEATYESGFVIDKFPISRPNLTFSTLTVSNMSPEDSSIYLCSVAWVPGDEAFFGQGTRLTVV.

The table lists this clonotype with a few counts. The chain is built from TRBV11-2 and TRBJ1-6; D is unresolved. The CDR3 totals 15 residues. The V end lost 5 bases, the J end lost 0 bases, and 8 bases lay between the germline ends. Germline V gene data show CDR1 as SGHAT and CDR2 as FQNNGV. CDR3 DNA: TGTGCCAGCAGCGTACTTAGCTCCTATAATTCACCCCTCCACTTT. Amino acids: CASSVLSSYNSPLHF.

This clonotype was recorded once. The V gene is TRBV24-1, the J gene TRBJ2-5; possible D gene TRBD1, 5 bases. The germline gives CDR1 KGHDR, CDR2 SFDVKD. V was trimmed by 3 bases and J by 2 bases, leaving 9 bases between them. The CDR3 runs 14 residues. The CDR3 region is CATSDTRVQETQYF. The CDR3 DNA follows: TGTGCCACCAGTGATACCAGGGTACAAGAGACCCAGTACTTC.

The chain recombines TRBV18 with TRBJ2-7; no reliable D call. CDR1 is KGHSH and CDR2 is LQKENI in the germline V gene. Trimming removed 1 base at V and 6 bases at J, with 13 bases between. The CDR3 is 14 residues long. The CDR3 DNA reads TGTGCCAGCTCACCACTGGGGTCGGAGTCCGAGCAGTACTTC. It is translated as CASSPLGSESEQYF.

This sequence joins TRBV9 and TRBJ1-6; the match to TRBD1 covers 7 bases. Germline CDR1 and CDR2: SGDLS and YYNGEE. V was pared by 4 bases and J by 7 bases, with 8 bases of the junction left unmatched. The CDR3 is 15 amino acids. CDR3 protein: CASSSVGTENSPLHF. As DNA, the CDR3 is TGTGCCAGCAGCTCCGTGGGGACAGAAAATTCACCCCTCCACTTT. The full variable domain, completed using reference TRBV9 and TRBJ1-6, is DSGVTQTPKHLITATGQRVTLRCSPRSGDLSVYWYQQSLDQGLQFLIQYYNGEERAKGNILERFSAQQFPDLHSELNLSSLELGDSALYFCASSSVGTENSPLHFGNGTRLTVT.

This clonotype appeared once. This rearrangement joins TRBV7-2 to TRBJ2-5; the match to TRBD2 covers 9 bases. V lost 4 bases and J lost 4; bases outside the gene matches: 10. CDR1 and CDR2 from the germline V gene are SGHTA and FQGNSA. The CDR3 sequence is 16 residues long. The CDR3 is CASSSRAGGRGETQYF. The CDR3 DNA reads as TGTGCCAGCAGCTCGAGGGCGGGGGGGAGGGGAGAGACCCAGTACTTC.

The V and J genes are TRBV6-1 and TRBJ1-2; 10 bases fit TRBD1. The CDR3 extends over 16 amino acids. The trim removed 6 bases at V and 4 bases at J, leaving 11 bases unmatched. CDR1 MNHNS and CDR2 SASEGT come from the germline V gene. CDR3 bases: TGTGCCAGCAGATATAGCCCGGGACAGGGGTCCTATGGCTACACCTTC. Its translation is CASRYSPGQGSYGYTF.